Presented here are 32 T cell receptor beta chains from one specimen sequenced in a study of shared clonotypes between healthy human individuals. The protocol was immunoSEQ multiplex PCR, while the TCRdb copy is restricted to in-frame clones and leaves out a portion. The sample lists a few million clones, approximately 90% occurring once. Sequencing was performed on naive CD4+ T cells sorted from blood. Subset: CD45RA+ positively selected. The receptors originated from a man aged 18-30 years in good health.

The V call is TRBV7-9, the J call TRBJ1-2; 12 bases match TRBD1. CDR3 length: 16 residues. The germline gives CDR1 SEHNR, CDR2 FQNEAQ (reference sequence). Unmatched junction bases numbered 10, after V lost 4 bases and J lost 7 bases. CDR3 loop: CASSYTGTGGRGGYTF. In DNA form, the CDR3 reads TGTGCCAGCAGCTACACCGGGACAGGGGGCAGAGGTGGCTACACCTTC.

This CDR3 is CASSLAQDASYEQYF. The DNA of the CDR3 is TGTGCCAGCAGCTTGGCCCAGGACGCCTCCTACGAGCAGTACTTC. This rearrangement joins TRBV5-4 to TRBJ2-7; no firm D call. The CDR3 sequence is 15 residues long. V lost 0 bases, J lost 0 bases, and 10 bases lay in between. Looked up from germline, CDR1 is SGHNT and CDR2 is YYREEE (reference sequence).

V usage is TRBV6-5 and J usage is TRBJ2-5; 10 positions agree with TRBD1. The end of the DNA aligns better with TRBJ2-7, so the J call may be wrong. The CDR3 consists of 15 residues. Germline assignment: CDR1 MNHEY and CDR2 SVGAGI. CDR3 in DNA: TGTGCCAGCAGTTACCGGGACAGGGGAGCCTACGAGCAGTACTTC. Amino acid sequence: CASSYRDRGAYEQYF.

The chain couples TRBV7-9 to TRBJ2-3; D unclear. Germline V gene data show CDR1 as SEHNR and CDR2 as FQNEAQ (reference sequence). The CDR3 runs to 14 residues. V lost 4 bases and J 4 bases, leaving 12 bases between the germline ends. CDR3: CASSSTRGADTQYF. The CDR3 bases are TGTGCCAGCAGCTCCACCCGAGGAGCAGATACGCAGTATTTT.

Concerning this clone itself: The same CDR3 can be traced to other DNA sequences in this sample. The chain combines TRBV11-2 with TRBJ2-5; 7 positions match TRBD1. The junction had 3 bases not matched to a gene; V was cut back by 0 bases and J by 2 bases. There are 15 residues in the CDR3. The V gene's germline CDR1 is SGHAT and CDR2 FQNNGV. The CDR3 region is CASSLDPGQQETQYF. CDR3 DNA: TGTGCCAGCAGCTTAGATCCGGGACAGCAAGAGACCCAGTACTTC.

The chain is built from TRBV5-8 and TRBJ2-5; 7 bases line up with TRBD2. The CDR3 runs to 15 residues. V was pared by 5 bases and J by 2 bases, with 9 bases of the junction left unmatched. CDR1 SGHTS and CDR2 YDEGEE come from the germline V gene. In nucleotides, the CDR3 is TGTGCCAGCAGTCTTGCTGGGAGGGGTCAAGAGACCCAGTACTTC. Translation gives CASSLAGRGQETQYF.

The chain is built from TRBV5-4 and TRBJ2-3; 12 bases are shared with TRBD2. The CDR3 has 17 amino acids. Trimming took 3 bases from V and 0 from J; bases not matched to a gene: 5. Germline assignment: CDR1 SGHNT and CDR2 YYREEE (reference sequence). The CDR3 loop is CASSSGTSGSSTDTQYF. CDR3 bases: TGTGCCAGCAGCTCCGGGACTAGCGGGTCTAGCACAGATACGCAGTATTTT.

This chain uses TRBV6-5 with TRBJ2-7; D gene unclear. Trimming shortened V by 5 bases and J by 2 bases, and 16 bases separated the two germline ends. Germline V lookup: CDR1 MNHEY, CDR2 SVGAGI. CDR3 length: 15 residues. CDR3 nucleotide sequence: TGTGCCAGCAGTGGAACCGGACCACGTCCCTACGAGCAGTACTTC. Translating gives CASSGTGPRPYEQYF.

V is TRBV30 and J is TRBJ2-5; 10 nucleotides line up with TRBD2. The CDR3 extends over 15 amino acids. V trimming: 2 bases; J trimming: 5 bases; junction bases outside the gene matches: 8. Germline V gives CDR1 GTSNPN, CDR2 SVGIG (reference sequence). The DNA of the CDR3 is TGTGCCTGGAGTTCTAGCGGGGGCATATATGAGACCCAGTACTTC. It codes for CAWSSSGGIYETQYF.

The CDR3 DNA is TGTGCCAGCAGCTTGGGCAGGGGGAAGAACACTGAAGCTTTCTTT. This sequence encodes CASSLGRGKNTEAFF. The rearrangement joins TRBV5-6 to TRBJ1-1; 7 bases are a match to TRBD1. From germline, CDR1 is SGHDT and CDR2 YYEEEE. The CDR3 spans 15 residues. J gave up 1 base and V 0 bases, and 3 bases lay outside the gene matches.

The chain has TRBV27 and TRBJ2-3; 8 bases align to TRBD1. CDR3 size: 15 residues. V lost 5 bases and J lost 0; bases outside the gene matches: 4. Per germline, CDR1 MNHEY and CDR2 SMNVEV (reference sequence). CDR3 sequence (DNA): TGTGCCAGCAGTCGAGGGACAGGTAGCACAGATACGCAGTATTTT. It specifies CASSRGTGSTDTQYF.

The chain is built from TRBV7-2 and TRBJ2-7; D is perhaps TRBD1 (6 bases). Deletions cut 5 bases from V and 2 bases from J, with 10 bases between. Germline V CDR1 and CDR2: SGHTA, FQGNSA. This CDR3 is 13 amino acids long. CDR3 loop: CASSPDSAYEQYF. The CDR3 nucleotides read TGTGCCAGCAGCCCGGACAGTGCCTACGAGCAGTACTTC.

A few counts support this clone. Other DNA sequences in the same sample also yield this CDR3. The chain employs TRBV18 and TRBJ2-5; D gene unclear. Germline assignment: CDR1 KGHSH and CDR2 LQKENI. V lost 3 bases and J 1 base, leaving 6 bases between the germline ends. This CDR3 contains 13 residues. CDR3 loop: CASSPGLQETQYF. In nucleotides, the CDR3 is TGTGCCAGCTCACCGGGCCTCCAAGAGACCCAGTACTTC.

Only a few counts were recorded for this clone. The chain combines TRBV5-1 with TRBJ1-2; D call uncertain. The CDR3 extends over 13 amino acids. Germline CDR1 and CDR2: SGHRS and YFSETQ. V was shortened by 0 bases and J by 4 bases, with 7 bases between the two germline ends. CDR3 protein: CASSLELAYGYTF. The CDR3 nucleotides are TGCGCCAGCAGCTTGGAATTGGCCTATGGCTACACCTTC.

In DNA, the CDR3 is TGCGCCAGGCCCACCCGCAGGGGGATCCATGGCTACACCTTC. Protein: CARPTRRGIHGYTF. V gene TRBV23-1 combines with J gene TRBJ1-2, with TRBD1 matching over 7 bases. TRBV23-1 is classed as an ORF, of uncertain function. The CDR3 runs to 14 residues. V lost 9 bases, J lost 6 bases, and 13 bases stayed unmatched.

The genes are TRBV11-2 and TRBJ2-7; D unresolved. Germline V CDR1 and CDR2: SGHAT, FQNNGV. The CDR3 runs to 14 residues. V lost 2 bases to trimming and J lost 2 bases, with 10 bases between them. This CDR3 reads CASSLLYSTYEQYF. The CDR3 DNA sequence: TGTGCCAGCAGCTTACTATACTCGACCTACGAGCAGTACTTC. Full variable domain (outside the CDR3, taken from reference TRBV11-2 and TRBJ2-7): EAGVAQSPRYKIIEKRQSVAFWCNPISGHATLYWYQQILGQGPKLLIQFQNNGVVDDSQLPKDRFSAERLKGVDSTLKIQPAKLEDSAVYLCASSLLYSTYEQYFGPGTRLTVT.

This chain connects TRBV21-1 to TRBJ2-5; the listed D gene, TRBD2, was not tested against the DNA. TRBV21-1 is recorded as a pseudogene. CDR3 length: 16 residues. The CDR3 here is CASSKPGLAGSETQYF. DNA of the CDR3: TGTGCCAGCAGCAAGCCGGGACTAGCGGGGTCTGAGACCCAGTACTTC.

This clone was seen only once. The CDR3 here is CASSVEGTRSNEQFF. The CDR3 DNA reads as TGTGCCAGCAGCGTAGAGGGGACTAGAAGCAATGAGCAGTTCTTC. This chain uses TRBV9 with TRBJ2-1; the match to TRBD2 covers 8 bases. J was trimmed by 6 bases and V by 0 bases; bases with no gene match: 5. Germline V lookup: CDR1 SGDLS, CDR2 YYNGEE. The CDR3 length is 15 residues.

The gene calls are TRBV28 and TRBJ2-1; D may be TRBD2 (7 bases). V lost 6 bases and J lost 6, with 12 bases in between. This CDR3 comprises 13 residues. The germline CDR1 and CDR2 sequences are MDHEN and SYDVKM. CDR3 loop: CASRTGGRNEQFF. Written as DNA, the CDR3 is TGTGCCAGCAGGACGGGGGGCCGCAATGAGCAGTTCTTC.

This clone was counted once. J is TRBJ1-1 and V is TRBV6-6; TRBD1 agrees at 9 bases. This CDR3 contains 16 residues. V lost 6 bases and J lost 4; bases outside the gene matches: 12. Germline V CDR1 and CDR2: MNHNY, SVGAGI (reference sequence). CDR3 nucleotides: TGTGCCAGCAGCCCAAGGGGACAGGGAAGGATCACTGAAGCTTTCTTT. This encodes CASSPRGQGRITEAFF.

This clone occurred once. This chain uses TRBV7-3 with TRBJ2-5, with TRBD2 matching over 8 bases. CDR1 SGHTA and CDR2 FQGTGA come from the germline V gene. V lost 0 bases and J lost 5; bases outside the gene matches: 2. The CDR3 spans 14 residues. Here the CDR3 DNA reads TGTGCCAGCAGCTTAACCGGGACTAGTGAGACCCAGTACTTC. Protein: CASSLTGTSETQYF.

The chain joins TRBV7-2 to TRBJ2-1; D is perhaps TRBD2 (5 bases). The germline CDR1 and CDR2 sequences are SGHTA and FQGNSA. The V and J ends lost 6 bases and 4 bases respectively, with 7 bases between them. The CDR3 is 12 amino acids. The CDR3 is CASSTGYNEQFF. CDR3 nucleotides: TGTGCCAGCAGTACGGGATACAATGAGCAGTTCTTC.

V usage is TRBV30 and J usage is TRBJ2-5, with D possibly matching TRBD2 (6 bases). With the DNA end fitting TRBJ2-7 better, the J assignment may be wrong. The CDR3 is 13 amino acids. Germline V gives CDR1 GTSNPN, CDR2 SVGIG (reference sequence). The CDR3 region is CAWKGLISYEQYF. In DNA form, the CDR3 reads TGTGCCTGGAAGGGACTGATCTCCTACGAGCAGTACTTC.

The V gene is TRBV2, the J gene TRBJ2-7, with 10 nucleotides matching TRBD1. The CDR3 totals 15 residues. Trimming removed 6 bases from V and 2 bases from J; junction bases left unmatched: 7. The germline V gene encodes CDR1 SNHLY and CDR2 FYNNEI. Here the CDR3 reads CASSQRDRGPYEQYF. The CDR3 DNA follows: TGTGCCAGCAGCCAACGGGACAGGGGCCCCTACGAGCAGTACTTC.

The gene calls are TRBV7-2 and TRBJ2-7; 8 bases agree with TRBD1. CDR1 SGHTA and CDR2 FQGNSA come from the germline V gene. With V trimmed by 5 bases and J by 4 bases, 10 bases remained unmatched. The CDR3 runs 15 residues. For the CDR3, the DNA is TGTGCCAGCAGCACAGGACAGGGCCTAATATACGAGCAGTACTTC. Translation: CASSTGQGLIYEQYF.

This clone was seen only once. Distinct nucleotide sequences in the sample also encode this CDR3. The genes are TRBV19 and TRBJ2-5, with 9 bases that match TRBD2. Germline V CDR1 and CDR2: LNHDA, SQIVND (reference sequence). Losses at the gene ends were 4 bases for V and 4 bases for J; bases not matched to a gene: 4. The CDR3 extends over 14 amino acids. The CDR3 is CASSSGRAGETQYF. CDR3 in DNA: TGTGCCAGTAGTAGCGGGAGGGCGGGAGAGACCCAGTACTTC.

The J gene is TRBJ1-4, the V gene TRBV6-5; D call uncertain. The CDR3 is made up of 16 amino acids. Germline V gene data show CDR1 as MNHEY and CDR2 as SVGAGI. Trimming stripped 2 bases from V and 0 bases from J, with 10 bases between. The CDR3 sequence: CASSYVTPTTNEKLFF. CDR3 bases: TGTGCCAGCAGTTACGTGACACCCACAACTAATGAAAAACTGTTTTTT.

V and J are TRBV25-1 and TRBJ1-5; D is undetermined. This CDR3 is built from 14 residues. Germline CDR1 reads MGHDK; CDR2 reads SYGVNS. Trimming removed 4 bases at V and 2 bases at J, with 9 bases between. DNA for the CDR3: TGTGCCAGCAGTGGGTCCCGCGGCAATCAGCCCCAGCATTTT. This encodes CASSGSRGNQPQHF.

The rearrangement joins TRBV5-5 to TRBJ1-1; D unresolved. V shed 4 bases and J shed 3 bases, with 7 bases lying between them. The CDR3 extends over 12 amino acids. Germline V gene sequence: CDR1 SGHKS, CDR2 YYEKEE (reference sequence). The CDR3 DNA sequence: TGTGCCAGCAGCCGTCAGGACACTGAAGCTTTCTTT. Its protein is CASSRQDTEAFF.

V and J are TRBV28 and TRBJ2-5; TRBD1 might be the D (5 bases). CDR1 is MDHEN and CDR2 is SYDVKM in the germline V gene. The V end lost 2 bases, the J end lost 5 bases, and 12 bases lay between the germline ends. This CDR3 comprises 14 residues. CDR3 coding DNA: TGTGCCAGCAGTTTAGGAGCAGCAGGGGAGACCCAGTACTTC. Residues: CASSLGAAGETQYF.

Points on this clone: Other DNA sequences in the sample encode the same CDR3. This rearrangement joins TRBV7-2 to TRBJ2-3, with D unresolved. This CDR3 has 16 amino acids. With 1 base removed from V and 0 bases from J, the gap between germline ends came to 11 bases. In germline, CDR1 is SGHTA, CDR2 FQGNSA. For the CDR3, the DNA is TGTGCCAGCAGCTTAGTAGGTCAGACTAGCACAGATACGCAGTATTTT. Its translation is CASSLVGQTSTDTQYF.

This clone came up once. The chain has TRBV9 and TRBJ1-4, with a tentative D call TRBD1 (5 bases). V lost 4 bases to trimming and J lost 8 bases, with 15 bases between them. Looked up from germline, CDR1 is SGDLS and CDR2 is YYNGEE. The length of the CDR3 is 14 residues. The CDR3: CASSLGQGREKLFF. In nucleotides, the CDR3 is TGTGCCAGCAGCCTGGGGCAGGGTAGGGAAAAACTGTTTTTT.